This entry describes one T cell receptor (beta chain). The antigen is undetermined. CDR1 is SNHLY, CDR2 FYNNEI, per germline. V was trimmed by 8 bases and J by 0 bases, leaving 5 bases between them. This CDR3 comprises 12 residues. The data were taken from a study of T-cell reconstitution after alpha-beta-depleted transplantation in children. As it was prepared, the TCRbeta library received unique molecular identifiers. TCRdb used MiXCR to reprocess the PCR reads, holding one entry per CDR3 protein. This table holds a few hundred thousand distinct CDR3 sequences, approximately 30% found once. Study-level findings and limits: After one year, T-cell counts and TCRbeta diversity mostly came from new T cells. In patients about two months after transplant, alpha-beta T cells reportedly arose from several hundred expanded graft clones. The study traced high day-60 TCRbeta diversity in some patients to surviving recipient T cells and thymic progenitors.

The TCR comes from a boy in the first two years of life with Wiskott-Aldrich syndrome, due to receive a stem cell transplant. Source: PBMCs, taken before TCRalphabeta/CD19-depleted stem cell transplant. This chain links TRBV2 with TRBJ2-4, with a possible D match to TRBD1 (5 bases). CDR3 DNA: TGTGCCAGCCAGGGAGCCAAAAACATTCAGTACTTC. Amino acids: CASQGAKNIQYF.